The subject of this entry is one TCR beta chain. The record originates from a study of T cells after yellow fever vaccination. Overall study context: With SMART-Seq v4 Ultra Low Input, the fractions containing low cell numbers were prepared.

By 5'RACE template switching, TCR cDNA was produced, with a universal primer site and UMIs added in the process. TCRdb reanalysed the 5' RACE reads using MiXCR and keeps one entry per CDR3 protein. The sample lists roughly 500,000 distinct CDR3 sequences; roughly a fifth were seen once. Material: PBMCs, obtained 15 days after the yellow fever booster vaccination. The sequence derives from a man aged 30 to 45 who received the YFV17D yellow fever vaccine.

The CDR3 loop is CASSPRPEGYPYNEQFF. In nucleotides, the CDR3 is TGTGCCAGCAGTCCCAGGCCAGAAGGTTACCCCTACAATGAGCAGTTCTTC. The chain carries TRBV7-9 and TRBJ2-1; unclear D gene. This CDR3 region has 17 residues. Germline-derived CDR1 and CDR2 are SEHNR and FQNEAQ (reference sequence). V lost 6 bases and J lost 2, with 20 bases in between. The full variable domain, with the rest looked up from reference TRBV7-9 and TRBJ2-1, is DTGVSQNPRHKITKRGQNVTFRCDPISEHNRLYWYRQTLGQGPEFLTYFQNEAQLEKSRLLSDRFSAERPKGSFSTLEIQRTEQGDSAMYLCASSPRPEGYPYNEQFFGPGTRLTVL.